The 15 T cell receptor beta chains below all came from one sample that was sequenced in a study of a mutant IDH1 vaccine in newly diagnosed glioma (dated by TCRdb to the early 2020s). The time point label of this sample denotes: week 11, during vaccination. Each vaccine dose, consisting of 300 ug of a 20-mer mutant IDH1 peptide in Montanide, was administered subcutaneously with topical imiquimod. The library came from the immunoSEQ multiplex PCR assay. The immuneACCESS repertoire file appears here via TCRdb, limited to in-frame rearrangements. These files lack a portion of the clones; in checked studies, under half of the deficit traces to unresolved V genes, and the cause of the others is not known. A total of 60,000 or so clones appear in this sample, 70% to 90% of them only once. Around 1.9% of the sample is taken by the ten largest. No cognate antigen is known for these TCRs. The sequencing here drew on PBMCs, taken from a glioma patient whose treatment included an IDH1 peptide vaccine. These receptors all come from a man in his forties with glioma.

The chain combines TRBV2 with TRBJ2-3; D is possibly TRBD2 (7 bases). The V end lost 6 bases, the J end lost 0 bases, and 16 bases lay between the germline ends. This CDR3 comprises 16 residues. Per germline, CDR1 SNHLY and CDR2 FYNNEI. This chain's CDR3 is CASRDGEGESTDTQYF. CDR3 DNA: TGTGCCAGCAGGGACGGGGAGGGGGAGAGCACAGATACGCAGTATTTT.

The chain recombines TRBV6-5 with TRBJ1-2; no clear D gene. Looked up from germline, CDR1 is MNHEY and CDR2 is SVGAGI. CDR3 length: 15 amino acids. V lost 2 bases and J 8 bases, leaving 18 bases between the germline ends. The CDR3 DNA follows: TGTGCCAGCAGTTACGGTCTGGACTACTATGCGGGCTACACCTTC. Translation gives CASSYGLDYYAGYTF.

Turning to this clone: Other DNA sequences in the sample encode the same CDR3. The V call is TRBV5-1, the J call TRBJ1-1, with 7 bases fitting TRBD1. Germline V lookup: CDR1 SGHRS, CDR2 YFSETQ. The CDR3 has 15 residues. V shed 2 bases and J 1 base; nucleotides not matched to a gene: 5. The CDR3 sequence is CASSLEQGRNTEAFF. The CDR3, as DNA: TGCGCCAGCAGCTTAGAACAGGGGAGGAACACTGAAGCTTTCTTT. Full variable domain (remainder filled in from reference TRBV5-1 and TRBJ1-1): KAGVTQTPRYLIKTRGQQVTLSCSPISGHRSVSWYQQTPGQGLQFLFEYFSETQRNKGNFPGRFSGRQFSNSRSEMNVSTLELGDSALYLCASSLEQGRNTEAFFGQGTRLTVV.

V and J are TRBV7-2 and TRBJ2-3, with 12 bases fitting TRBD2. The CDR3 has 18 amino acids. Germline CDR1 reads SGHTA; CDR2 reads FQGNSA. V gave up 4 bases and J gave up 7 bases; unmatched junction bases: 15. CDR3 residues: CASSSTALLAGGGYTQYF. The CDR3 region has the DNA TGTGCCAGCAGCTCAACCGCCTTACTAGCGGGAGGTGGTTATACGCAGTATTTT.

The count of this clone is one. The chain has TRBV4-2 and TRBJ2-1; possible D gene TRBD2, 5 bases. The V gene's germline CDR1 is LGHNA and CDR2 YNFKEQ. The length of the CDR3 is 15 residues. The ends were cut back, 0 bases at V and 8 bases at J, with 14 bases in the middle. The CDR3 sequence: CASSQDRGLKDEQFF. Here the CDR3 DNA reads TGTGCCAGCAGCCAAGACCGGGGTCTAAAGGATGAGCAGTTCTTC.

This sequence joins TRBV5-6 and TRBJ1-3, with D tentatively TRBD1 (5 bases). Germline CDR1 reads SGHDT; CDR2 reads YYEEEE. V lost 5 bases and J lost 4, with 13 bases in between. The CDR3 is 14 residues long. CDR3 amino acids: CASRTQGTGNTIYF. The DNA for the CDR3 is TGTGCCAGCAGGACCCAGGGAACGGGAAACACCATATATTTT.

The rearrangement uses TRBV11-3 and TRBJ2-3; D perhaps matches TRBD1 (5 bases). This CDR3 spans 14 amino acids. CDR1 is SGHNT and CDR2 is YENEEA in the germline V gene. V dropped 4 bases and J dropped 2 bases, with 10 bases sitting between them. Here the CDR3 DNA reads TGTGCCAGCAGCTACGGTGGGGCCACAGATACGCAGTATTTT. Its protein is CASSYGGATDTQYF.

The V and J genes are TRBV9 and TRBJ1-2; D gene uncertain. Trimming pared 4 bases from V and 1 base from J, leaving 14 bases between. This CDR3 comprises 15 residues. CDR1 SGDLS and CDR2 YYNGEE come from the germline V gene. CDR3 in DNA: TGTGCCAGCAGCCCCTCCGGCGGGAATAACTATGGCTACACCTTC. It yields the protein CASSPSGGNNYGYTF.

The J gene is TRBJ2-3, the V gene TRBV5-1; D unresolved. The CDR3 runs 12 residues. Germline V CDR1 and CDR2: SGHRS, YFSETQ. The V gene lost 3 bases and the J gene lost 2 bases, with 4 bases spanning the gap. CDR3 region: CASSSPTDTQYF. CDR3 nucleotides: TGCGCCAGCAGCTCACCCACAGATACGCAGTATTTT.

V and J are TRBV19 and TRBJ1-2; D remains unclear. CDR3 length: 14 amino acids. Germline CDR1 reads LNHDA; CDR2 reads SQIVND (reference sequence). Trimming took 6 bases from V and 0 from J, leaving 11 bases between them. CDR3 protein: CASRPPNANYGYTF. CDR3 DNA sequence: TGTGCCAGTAGACCTCCGAACGCTAACTATGGCTACACCTTC. The full variable domain, completed using reference TRBV19 and TRBJ1-2, is DGGITQSPKYLFRKEGQNVTLSCEQNLNHDAMYWYRQDPGQGLRLIYYSQIVNDFQKGDIAEGYSVSREKKESFPLTVTSAQKNPTAFYLCASRPPNANYGYTFGSGTRLTVV.

This chain joins TRBV7-9 and TRBJ2-2; no reliable D call. This CDR3 spans 14 amino acids. Per germline, CDR1 SEHNR and CDR2 FQNEAQ (reference sequence). V was pared by 1 base and J by 1 base, with 4 bases between. The CDR3 here is CASSLVGNTGELFF. The CDR3 DNA reads TGTGCCAGCAGCTTAGTAGGGAACACCGGGGAGCTGTTTTTT.

The gene calls are TRBV2 and TRBJ2-1; 7 positions match TRBD2. The CDR3 has 17 residues. Germline lookup yields CDR1 SNHLY and CDR2 FYNNEI. V lost 1 base to trimming and J lost 0 bases; unmatched junction nucleotides: 6. CDR3 sequence (DNA): TGTGCCAGCAGTGAAGGGCTCGGCGGGAGCTCCTACAATGAGCAGTTCTTC. This sequence encodes CASSEGLGGSSYNEQFF.

Concerning this clone: Mismatch with germline at one junction end may stem from a read error. This sequence joins TRBV6-6 and TRBJ1-5; no definite D call. This CDR3 contains 16 residues. Per germline, CDR1 MNHNY and CDR2 SVGAGI (reference sequence). The CDR3, as DNA: TGTGCCAGCAGCTACTCGTTGACCGTAAGCAATCAGCCCCAGCATTTT. Protein sequence: CASSYSLTVSNQPQHF.

V is TRBV9 and J is TRBJ1-1; maybe TRBD1 (6 bases). The V gene lost 4 bases and the J gene lost 0 bases, with 19 bases spanning the gap. The germline V gene has CDR1 SGDLS and CDR2 YYNGEE. CDR3 length equals 17 residues. For the CDR3, the DNA is TGTGCCAGCAGCCCCCGACAGGTTTCACCGCTGAACACTGAAGCTTTCTTT. Translation gives CASSPRQVSPLNTEAFF.

J is TRBJ2-3 and V is TRBV11-2; 9 nucleotides align to TRBD2. V lost 8 bases and J lost 7; bases outside the gene matches: 10. CDR1 is SGHAT and CDR2 is FQNNGV in the germline V gene. The CDR3 totals 14 residues. DNA of the CDR3: TGTGCCAGCCAGGGGGTAGCGGGGGTGTATACGCAGTATTTT. Amino acids: CASQGVAGVYTQYF. Full variable domain (remainder filled in from reference TRBV11-2 and TRBJ2-3): EAGVAQSPRYKIIEKRQSVAFWCNPISGHATLYWYQQILGQGPKLLIQFQNNGVVDDSQLPKDRFSAERLKGVDSTLKIQPAKLEDSAVYLCASQGVAGVYTQYFGPGTRLTVL.